Shown below are 20 T cell receptor beta chains from a single sample sequenced in a study of T cell repertoires in cytomegalovirus infection. TCRdb called the reads again in MiXCR, with one record for every CDR3 protein. The sample carries 45,000 to 60,000 distinct CDR3 sequences, about 18% recorded once. What these receptors recognize is not known. This sample comprised CD8+ T cells from cultured PBMCs, obtained from culture after CMV antigen stimulation. These receptor sequences come from a human donor in good health (CMV status not recorded). Some clones in this sample may be carry-over from other donors' samples.

This clonotype was seen a few times. The chain uses TRBV20-1 and TRBJ1-2; D gene unclear. The germline gives CDR1 DFQATT, CDR2 SNEGSKA (reference sequence). CDR3 length: 16 residues. The V gene lost 3 bases and the J gene lost 1 base, with 18 bases spanning the gap. The CDR3 spells CSASSRLDGVNYGYTF. DNA of the CDR3: TGCAGTGCTAGCAGCCGGCTGGACGGTGTTAACTATGGCTACACCTTC.

This clonotype was observed a few times. An end of the junction differs from the germline gene, which may be a read error. This sequence joins TRBV4-1 and TRBJ2-7, with a weak D call TRBD1 (6 bases). CDR3 length equals 13 residues. Germline-derived CDR1 and CDR2 are MGHRA and YSYEKL. CDR3 DNA: TGTGCCAGCAGCCAGAGCCAGGGGACCGAGCAGTACTTC. Protein: CASSQSQGTEQYF.

This clonotype was seen more than once but under ten times. The rearrangement joins TRBV5-4 to TRBJ2-7, with D hard to call. The CDR3 spans 13 residues. Germline V gene lookup returns CDR1 SGHNT and CDR2 YYREEE (reference sequence). V dropped 4 bases and J dropped 2 bases, with 10 bases sitting between them. The CDR3 DNA reads TGTGCCAGCAGCGAGACTCACACCTACGAGCAGTACTTC. Translation gives CASSETHTYEQYF.

This clonotype was picked up many times. The chain's CDR3 is CASSLRGLDTQYF. In DNA form, the CDR3 reads TGTGCCAGCAGCTTACGGGGGTTAGATACGCAGTATTTT. The rearrangement uses TRBV7-2 and TRBJ2-3; D possibly corresponds to TRBD2 (6 bases). Between the trimmed V and J ends, which lost 2 bases and 5 bases, there was a span of 8 bases. Per the germline V gene, CDR1 is SGHTA and CDR2 is FQGNSA. The CDR3 sequence is 13 residues long.

Only a few counts were recorded for this clonotype. The rearrangement joins TRBV6-2 or TRBV6-3 to TRBJ2-7, with 7 bases lining up with TRBD1. CDR1 is MNHEY, CDR2 SVGEGT, per germline. Germline trimming cut 6 bases from V and 2 bases from J; bases unmatched to any gene: 10. This CDR3 contains 15 residues. The CDR3 spells CASSEPGQPTYEQYF. The CDR3 DNA is TGTGCCAGCAGCGAACCGGGACAGCCAACCTACGAGCAGTACTTC.

The chain is built from TRBV11-2 and TRBJ2-7; 8 nucleotides line up with TRBD1. Germline-derived CDR1 and CDR2 are SGHAT and FQNNGV. The V gene end was trimmed by 4 bases and the J gene end by 2 bases; junction bases not matched to a gene: 1. This CDR3 is built from 13 residues. The CDR3 DNA reads TGTGCCAGCAGCTCGGACAGGGCCTACGAGCAGTACTTC. The encoded protein is CASSSDRAYEQYF.

J is TRBJ2-7 and V is TRBV7-9, with D possibly TRBD1 on 6 matching bases. V shed 4 bases and J shed 6 bases, with 22 bases lying between them. The CDR3 is 16 amino acids. CDR1 SEHNR and CDR2 FQNEAQ come from the germline V gene (reference sequence). In nucleotides, the CDR3 is TGTGCCAGCAGCTCCCGTGGAGGCCCCAGGGGCGGCGAGCAGTACTTC. Residues: CASSSRGGPRGGEQYF.

This clonotype was seen a handful of times. This chain uses TRBV7-6 with TRBJ1-5; D remains unclear. Trimming removed 7 bases from V and 2 bases from J, with 18 bases in between. The CDR3 runs 16 residues. The germline V gene has CDR1 SGHVS and CDR2 FNYEAQ. The DNA of the CDR3 is TGTGCCAGCAAAGTAAGGAAACGGGGATGCAATCAGCCCCAGCATTTT. This translates into CASKVRKRGCNQPQHF.

This clonotype was recorded a few times. The chain recombines TRBV5-4 with TRBJ2-5; no clear D gene. Germline CDR1 reads SGHNT; CDR2 reads YYREEE (reference sequence). The CDR3 loop spans 17 amino acids. Trimming took 4 bases from V and 1 from J, leaving 20 bases between them. DNA for the CDR3: TGTGCCAGCAGCCCCATTGTAAGGACGGGCTTCCAAGAGACCCAGTACTTC. This sequence encodes CASSPIVRTGFQETQYF.

This clonotype was seen only a few times. The CDR3 spells CASRIGATNEKLFF. In nucleotides, the CDR3 is TGTGCCAGCAGGATCGGTGCAACTAATGAAAAACTGTTTTTT. V is TRBV6-6 and J is TRBJ1-4; no clear D. V lost 6 bases, J lost 0 bases, and 8 bases lay in between. Germline loops: CDR1 MNHNY, CDR2 SVGAGI (reference sequence). This CDR3 spans 14 amino acids.

This chain links TRBV7-6 with TRBJ2-2; unclear D gene. V was cut by 1 base and J by 7 bases, with 16 bases left in between. Germline values: CDR1 SGHVS, CDR2 FNYEAQ. The CDR3 is made up of 16 amino acids. The chain's CDR3 is CASSLGPDLGGGELFF. The CDR3 nucleotides read TGTGCCAGCAGCTTAGGCCCGGACCTGGGTGGCGGGGAGCTGTTTTTT.

This clonotype has a single count. The rearrangement uses TRBV6-2 or TRBV6-3 and TRBJ1-5, with a tentative D call TRBD1 (6 bases). Per the germline V gene, CDR1 is MNHEY and CDR2 is SVGEGT. The CDR3 loop spans 14 amino acids. The ends were cut back, 6 bases at V and 2 bases at J, with 11 bases in the middle. CDR3 sequence (DNA): TGTGCCAGCAGAACAGGGTGGGGCAATCAGCCCCAGCATTTT. Its translation: CASRTGWGNQPQHF.

The chain recombines TRBV6-2 or TRBV6-3 with TRBJ2-1; 10 bases match TRBD2. The CDR3 totals 15 residues. The germline V gene has CDR1 MNHEY and CDR2 SVGEGT. The V gene end was trimmed by 2 bases and the J gene end by 4 bases; junction bases not matched to a gene: 2. The CDR3 bases are TGTGCCAGCAGTTACCGGACTAGCGGATACAATGAGCAGTTCTTC. This gives the protein CASSYRTSGYNEQFF.

This rearrangement joins TRBV7-8 to TRBJ2-5, with unresolved D. With 2 bases removed from V and 3 bases from J, the gap between germline ends came to 13 bases. CDR1 is SGHVS, CDR2 FQNEAQ, per germline. The CDR3 extends over 15 amino acids. The chain's CDR3 is CASSLFSQPKETQYF. DNA for the CDR3: TGTGCCAGCAGCTTATTTAGCCAGCCAAAAGAGACCCAGTACTTC. Full variable domain (missing parts from reference TRBV7-8 and TRBJ2-5): GAGVSQSPRYKVAKRGQDVALRCDPISGHVSLFWYQQALGQGPEFLTYFQNEAQLDKSGLPSDRFFAERPEGSVSTLKIQRTQQEDSAVYLCASSLFSQPKETQYFGPGTRLLVL.

This clonotype was counted only a few times. J is TRBJ2-7 and V is TRBV7-2; no clear D. CDR1 is SGHTA, CDR2 FQGNSA, per germline. The V end lost 2 bases, the J end lost 2 bases, and 7 bases lay between the germline ends. This CDR3 region has 13 residues. This chain's CDR3 is CASSLTQTYEQYF. In DNA form, the CDR3 reads TGTGCCAGCAGCTTAACCCAAACCTACGAGCAGTACTTC. Drawing the rest from reference TRBV7-2 and TRBJ2-7, the complete variable domain is GAGVSQSPSNKVTEKGKDVELRCDPISGHTALYWYRQSLGQGLEFLIYFQGNSAPDKSGLPSDRFSAERTGGSVSTLTIQRTQQEDSAVYLCASSLTQTYEQYFGPGTRLTVT.

Here the CDR3 reads CASSLGAVEQYF. For the CDR3, the DNA is TGTGCCAGCAGCCTAGGCGCAGTCGAGCAGTACTTC. The chain links TRBV7-2 to TRBJ2-7; D ambiguous. The germline V gene has CDR1 SGHTA and CDR2 FQGNSA. V was trimmed by 5 bases and J by 6 bases, leaving 11 bases between them. CDR3 length equals 12 residues.

This clonotype was detected ten times or more. The chain carries TRBV12-3 or TRBV12-4 and TRBJ2-1, with 13 bases identical to TRBD2. The CDR3 is 16 amino acids. With 7 bases clipped from V and 10 bases from J, the junction kept 13 bases outside the gene matches. Written as DNA, the CDR3 is TGTGCCAGCACCGGAATAGGACTAGCGGGAGTAAAAGAGCAGTTCTTC. Translated, it gives CASTGIGLAGVKEQFF.

This sequence joins TRBV27 and TRBJ1-2; unclear D gene. V lost 4 bases and J 4 bases, leaving 10 bases between the germline ends. CDR1 and CDR2 from the germline V gene are MNHEY and SMNVEV (reference sequence). This CDR3 region has 13 residues. CDR3 loop: CASSSVHSYGYTF. The DNA of the CDR3 is TGTGCCAGCAGTTCTGTCCATTCCTATGGCTACACCTTC.

Ten or more counts support this clonotype. The chain joins TRBV7-8 to TRBJ1-5; 7 bases match TRBD1. This CDR3 has 14 residues. Looked up from germline, CDR1 is SGHVS and CDR2 is FQNEAQ. Unmatched junction bases numbered 8, after V lost 5 bases and J lost 7 bases. Here the CDR3 reads CASSRDRAGQPQHF. The CDR3 nucleotides are TGTGCCAGCAGCCGTGACAGGGCCGGCCAGCCCCAGCATTTT.

The V call is TRBV19, the J call TRBJ1-1, with TRBD1 as a possible D gene (6 bases). Trimming pared 5 bases from V and 3 bases from J, leaving 25 bases between. Germline CDR1 LNHDA, CDR2 SQIVND (reference sequence). The CDR3 extends over 18 amino acids. DNA for the CDR3: TGTGCCAGTAGTTTTGGCCGGCAGTGGGGGCGCGTGGACACTGAAGCTTTCTTT. This encodes CASSFGRQWGRVDTEAFF.